This T cell receptor beta chain was captured in a study of blood T cell repertoires in COVID-19. Looking at the study overall: Samples representing acute and convalescent COVID-19 were sourced from the United States, Italy and Spain. In each case, the material was cDNA or gDNA derived from T cells, B-cell-depleted T cells, or PBMCs.

Original data processing: How many nucleated cells were present was estimated from reference gene primer amplification. Using immunoSEQ multiplex PCR, the repertoire was profiled, and TCRdb retains in-frame clones only, with some absent. That table furnishes V, J and clone size, whereas the DNA furnished D and trimming. Altogether more than 300,000 clones are present, about nine tenths being singletons, with the ten largest covering 4% to 5%. Trimming removed 0 bases at V and 0 bases at J, with 6 bases between. The CDR3 consists of 14 residues. The germline gives CDR1 LGHDT, CDR2 YNNKEL (reference sequence). Participants were placed into cohorts based on the clinical history they reported.

This TCR was recovered from a man aged 25-45 years who had recovered from COVID-19. This chain links TRBV3-1 (or the pseudogene TRBV3-2) with TRBJ2-7; no clear D gene. The sequenced sample was PBMCs or T cells enriched from blood (not recorded which). Here the CDR3 reads CASSQETFSYEQYF. Written as DNA, the CDR3 is TGTGCCAGCAGCCAAGAAACATTCTCCTACGAGCAGTACTTC.